The source of this TCR beta chain is a study of T cell repertoires in cytomegalovirus infection. In the study overall: Matching HLA type and CMV infection were both indicated by public TCR beta signatures.

MiXCR, run by TCRdb on the reads, gives a single entry per CDR3 protein. The table has around 630,000 distinct CDR3 sequences, more than 20% seen once; the top ten hold 7.5% to 9%. Study findings and constraints: CMV-specific TCR beta clonotypes restricted by HLA-C were the ones dominating the ex vivo response.

This clonotype was detected many times. The antigen remains unidentified. Trimming removed 3 bases from V and 3 bases from J, with 9 bases in between. Germline V lookup: CDR1 LGHNT, CDR2 FRNRAP. The CDR3 is 14 residues long. The receptor was derived from a human donor in good health (CMV status not recorded). Some clones in this sample may be carry-over from other donors' samples. Specimen: CD8+ T cells from PBMCs. The chain joins TRBV12-5 to TRBJ1-5; TRBD1 is a possible D gene (5 bases). CDR3 sequence (DNA): TGTGCTAGTGGTTTTGGAGGGGACAATCAGCCCCAGCATTTT. Encoded protein: CASGFGGDNQPQHF.